This TCR beta chain comes out of a study of T-cell reconstitution after alpha-beta-depleted transplantation in children. Molecular barcoding with unique molecular identifiers was used for the TCRbeta library. TCRdb processed the PCR reads anew with MiXCR; each CDR3 protein has one entry. Of about 91,000 distinct CDR3 sequences in the sample, more than 7% were seen once. V was pared by 7 bases and J by 6 bases, with 9 bases of the junction left unmatched. CDR3 length: 14 amino acids. The receptor comes from a human donor who donated a stem cell graft to a child with congenital amegakaryocytic thrombocytopenia. The chain uses TRBV12-3 or TRBV12-4 and TRBJ2-1; 7 bases agree with TRBD2. The starting material was PBMCs from the stem cell graft donor, obtained from the stem cell graft. The DNA for the CDR3 is TGTGCCAGCAACCTCGGCGGGGAGGGCAATGAGCAGTTCTTC. It yields the protein CASNLGGEGNEQFF.